The clone carrying this T cell receptor (beta chain) was detected many times. The data stem from a study of low-dose radiotherapy and immunotherapy resistance in tumors. Turning to the study itself: Members of Cohort 2 were treated with 1 Gy per fraction every two weeks; their total was 13 Gy over 26 weeks. The authors gave intravenous cyclophosphamide 200 mg/m2 every two weeks, one day before radiation and immunotherapy. Starting cycle 1 day 1, oral aspirin 300 mg was given daily for four cycles.

The CDR3 length is 13 residues. With 0 bases removed from V and 5 bases from J, the gap between germline ends came to 4 bases. Germline lookup yields CDR1 MNHEY and CDR2 SVGEGT. TRAV- and TRBV-specific primers, spanning alpha and beta chains, primed first-strand cDNA. It was with a constant-region primer and a V-primer adapter that TCRs were amplified over approximately 20 PCR cycles. TCRdb analysed the reads with MiXCR anew, one entry per CDR3 protein. The sample has tens of thousands of distinct CDR3 sequences; approximately 22% are singletons. The time point: after trial treatment. Documented treatment: LDRT plus nivolumab, ipilimumab, low-dose cyclophosphamide and aspirin (RACIN trial).

Sequenced here: PBMCs, sampled after low-dose radiotherapy plus immunotherapy. The TCR sequence derives from a female donor with ovarian cancer. V is TRBV6-2 or TRBV6-3 and J is TRBJ2-2; D remains ambiguous. The CDR3 region is CASSYSSTGELFF. The CDR3 nucleotides are TGTGCCAGCAGTTACTCGAGTACCGGGGAGCTGTTTTTT.